This is a list of T cell receptor beta chains from one sample in a study of cytomegalovirus exposure and HLA in healthy donors. Only in-frame clones appear in the TCRdb table, and some are missing; sequencing was by immunoSEQ multiplex PCR. The sample has approximately 110,000 clones; 74% are singletons. Sequenced: PBMCs. These receptors came from a woman aged 45-60 years in good health and CMV-seropositive. Both conserved end residues are part of each CDR3.

>TRBV4-3|TRBJ2-3
CASSQDWGGGGADTQYF
>TRBV6-5|TRBJ1-2
CASSYESITRNGYTF
>TRBV7-2|TRBJ1-5
CASSDLQGADQPQHF
>TRBV5-1|.
CASTQGGTGSYEQYF
>TRBV5-1|TRBJ1-4
CASSADLRNEKLFF
>TRBV2|TRBJ1-5
CASSGGSLNQPQHF
>TRBV10-3|TRBJ2-7
CAMARGQGLDEQYF
>TRBV11-3|TRBJ2-7
CASSQPKGAQRQYF
>TRBV5-6|TRBJ1-2
CASSWGRLYGYTF
>TRBV9|TRBJ2-5
CASSLRGLAEGETQYF
>TRBV9|TRBJ2-5
CASSAPSGLAGQETQYF
>TRBV6-6|TRBJ2-1
CASISPGGRNEQFF
>TRBV5-6|TRBJ2-7
CASSSGTTSYEQYF
>TRBV2|TRBJ1-6
CASSEMGQGKSPLHF
>TRBV5-1|TRBJ1-6
CASSPGQGMSSPLHF
>TRBV9|TRBJ2-3
CASSVAGLAGPTDTQYF
>TRBV7-9|TRBJ2-5
CASSPPAATGDHQETQYF
>TRBV5-4|TRBJ1-2
CASSYGTADYGYTF
>TRBV2|TRBJ2-4
CAGDRGRAKNIQYF
>TRBV6-1|TRBJ2-7
CASKKLASDEQYF
>TRBV9|TRBJ1-2
CASSVVTTGGNGYTF
>TRBV10-3|TRBJ2-1
CAISKGAGGPSEQFF
>TRBV6-5|TRBJ1-1
CASSSRMNTEAFF
>TRBV6-6|TRBJ2-1
CASTPGRGQEQFF
>TRBV11-3|TRBJ2-2
CASSLRANTGELFF
>TRBV10-2|TRBJ2-5
CASRGAPAETQYF
>TRBV6-1|TRBJ1-5
CASSDGFQPQHF
>TRBV7-9|TRBJ2-1
CSSSFTGGYQFF
>TRBV11-3|TRBJ1-1
CASSPTGGTEAFF
>TRBV7-9|TRBJ2-6
CASTGDRGPSGANVLTF
>TRBV6-1|TRBJ1-6
CASSGQGAVSPLHF
>TRBV30|TRBJ2-7
CAWSVATEQYF
>TRBV10-2|TRBJ2-3
CASSEWLATDTQYF
>TRBV11-2|TRBJ1-4
CASSLVVQGKLFF
>TRBV5-1|TRBJ2-1
CASSLNAGVLEQFF
>TRBV6-5|TRBJ1-4
CASAGDGREKLFF
>TRBV2|TRBJ1-2
CASSGRGRSNYGYTF
>TRBV5-1|TRBJ1-1
CASSPQTQRQGRTEAFF
>TRBV6-5|TRBJ2-1
CASSSAGGVYNEQFF
>TRBV7-2|TRBJ1-2
CASSLVAGFSGYTF
>TRBV5-6|TRBJ1-2
CASSPRSGQHYTF
>TRBV6-1|TRBJ2-2
CVSRLTGGSTGELFF
>TRBV6-6|TRBJ1-6
CASLVGANSPLHF
>TRBV10-2|TRBJ2-5
CASSEYRETQYF
>TRBV7-2|TRBJ2-7
CASSLGSGGAAEQYF
>TRBV2|TRBJ2-3
CAAAGVALTDTQYF